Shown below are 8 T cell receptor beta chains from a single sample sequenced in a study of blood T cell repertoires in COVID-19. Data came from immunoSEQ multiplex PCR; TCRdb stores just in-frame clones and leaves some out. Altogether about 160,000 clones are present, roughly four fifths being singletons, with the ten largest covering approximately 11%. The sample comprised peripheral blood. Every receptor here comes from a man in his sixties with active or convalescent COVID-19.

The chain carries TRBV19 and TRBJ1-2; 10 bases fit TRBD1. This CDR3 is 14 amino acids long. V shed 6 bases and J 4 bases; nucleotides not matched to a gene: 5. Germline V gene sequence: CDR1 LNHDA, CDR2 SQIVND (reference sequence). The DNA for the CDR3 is TGTGCCAGTAGCTCGGGACAGGGGATCTATGGCTACACCTTC. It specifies CASSSGQGIYGYTF.

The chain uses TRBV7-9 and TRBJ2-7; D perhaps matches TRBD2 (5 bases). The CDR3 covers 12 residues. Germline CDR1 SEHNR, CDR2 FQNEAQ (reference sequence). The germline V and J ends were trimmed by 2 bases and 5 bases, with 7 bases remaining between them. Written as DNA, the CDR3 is TGTGCCAGCAGCTTAACCGGGGACGAGCAGTACTTC. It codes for CASSLTGDEQYF.

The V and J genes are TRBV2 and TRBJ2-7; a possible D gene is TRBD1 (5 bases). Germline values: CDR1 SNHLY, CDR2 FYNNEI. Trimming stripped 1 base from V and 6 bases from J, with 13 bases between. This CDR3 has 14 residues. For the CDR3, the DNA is TGTGCCAGCAGTGAAGGCCCAGGGTCTCGCGAGCAGTACTTC. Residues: CASSEGPGSREQYF.

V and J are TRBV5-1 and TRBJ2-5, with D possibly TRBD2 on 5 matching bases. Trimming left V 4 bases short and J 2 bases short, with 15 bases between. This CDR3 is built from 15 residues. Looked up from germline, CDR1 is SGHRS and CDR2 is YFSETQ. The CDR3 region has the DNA TGCGCCAGCAGCGCCCTGGGAGCTACACAAGAGACCCAGTACTTC. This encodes CASSALGATQETQYF.

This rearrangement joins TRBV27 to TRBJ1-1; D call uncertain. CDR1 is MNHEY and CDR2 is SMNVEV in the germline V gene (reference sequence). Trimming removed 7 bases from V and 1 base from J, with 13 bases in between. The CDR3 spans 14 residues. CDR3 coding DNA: TGTGCCAGCACGCAAAGAGGCTCGAACACTGAAGCTTTCTTT. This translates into CASTQRGSNTEAFF.

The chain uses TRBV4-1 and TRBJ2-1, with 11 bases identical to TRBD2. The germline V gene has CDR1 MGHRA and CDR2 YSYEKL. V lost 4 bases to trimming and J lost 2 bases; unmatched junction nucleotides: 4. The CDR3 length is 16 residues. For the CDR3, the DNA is TGCGCCAGCAGCCCACAACTAGCGGGAGCCTACAATGAGCAGTTCTTC. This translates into CASSPQLAGAYNEQFF.

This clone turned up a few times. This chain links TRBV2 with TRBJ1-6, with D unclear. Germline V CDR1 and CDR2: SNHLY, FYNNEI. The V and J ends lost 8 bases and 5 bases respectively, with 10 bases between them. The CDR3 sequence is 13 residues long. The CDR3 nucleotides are TGTGCCAGCTCTACCGAGGATAATTCACCCCTCCACTTT. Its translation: CASSTEDNSPLHF.

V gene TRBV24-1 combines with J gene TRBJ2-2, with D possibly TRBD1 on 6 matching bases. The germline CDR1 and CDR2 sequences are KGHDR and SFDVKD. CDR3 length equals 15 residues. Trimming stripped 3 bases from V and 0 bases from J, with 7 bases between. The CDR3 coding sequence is TGTGCCACCAGTGATAGACAGGCGAACACCGGGGAGCTGTTTTTT. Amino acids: CATSDRQANTGELFF.